The 14 T cell receptor beta chains reported below all come from one sample, sequenced in a study of siplizumab effects on memory and regulatory T cells (dated by TCRdb to about 2019). Library generation was performed with the immunoSEQ multiplex PCR assay. The clones in this table, taken by TCRdb from immuneACCESS, are in-frame only. Not every clone is retained; where verified, under half of the shortfall comes from an unresolved V gene, and the cause of the rest is unknown. In all, the sample holds tens of thousands of clones, and around 96% of those were seen once. Together, the top ten hold about 0.095% of the sample. The source material was naive CD8+ T cells sorted from blood. The cell subset or site label, read with the paper, signifies: unstimulated naive T cells. These receptors all stem from a human donor in good health.

This rearrangement joins TRBV7-9 to TRBJ2-5; 9 bases map to TRBD2. Germline V gene lookup returns CDR1 SEHNR and CDR2 FQNEAQ (reference sequence). The CDR3 covers 15 residues. Losses at the gene ends were 2 bases for V and 0 bases for J; bases not matched to a gene: 1. The CDR3 DNA reads TGTGCCAGCAGCTTATTAGCGGGGGACCAAGAGACCCAGTACTTC. Translation: CASSLLAGDQETQYF. Full variable domain (missing parts from reference TRBV7-9 and TRBJ2-5): DTGVSQNPRHKITKRGQNVTFRCDPISEHNRLYWYRQTLGQGPEFLTYFQNEAQLEKSRLLSDRFSAERPKGSFSTLEIQRTEQGDSAMYLCASSLLAGDQETQYFGPGTRLLVL.

This chain links TRBV28 with TRBJ2-7; D is perhaps TRBD1 or TRBD2 (6 bases each). CDR3 length: 18 residues. CDR1 and CDR2 from the germline V gene are MDHEN and SYDVKM. V gave up 6 bases and J gave up 2 bases, with 26 bases separating them. The DNA for the CDR3 is TGTGCCAGCAGCACACCAAGCCCAGGGGACTTAGCCGCCTACGAGCAGTACTTC. As protein: CASSTPSPGDLAAYEQYF.

Only one count was recorded for this clone. The chain recombines TRBV6-6 with TRBJ1-1; perhaps TRBD1 as D (5 bases). CDR3 length: 13 residues. Trimming stripped 2 bases from V and 5 bases from J, with 9 bases between. CDR1 and CDR2 (germline): MNHNY, SVGAGI (reference sequence). This chain's CDR3 is CASSYPGRTEAFF. The CDR3, as DNA: TGTGCCAGCAGTTACCCGGGGCGTACTGAAGCTTTCTTT.

A note on this clone: One junction end does not reproduce the germline sequence, and a read error may be involved. V and J are TRBV7-6 and TRBJ2-3; perhaps D is TRBD1 or TRBD2 (5 bases each). CDR3 length: 15 amino acids. Germline assignment: CDR1 SGHVS and CDR2 FNYEAQ. CDR3 sequence (DNA): TGTGCCAGCAGCCTAGCAGGGAGTATCACAGATACGCAGTATTTT. Its translation: CASSLAGSITDTQYF.

The V call is TRBV5-4, the J call TRBJ2-7; the D gene is possibly TRBD2 (5 bases). The length of the CDR3 is 11 residues. Between the trimmed V and J ends, which lost 4 bases and 6 bases, there was a span of 8 bases. Per the germline V gene, CDR1 is SGHNT and CDR2 is YYREEE (reference sequence). This CDR3 is CASSEGSEQYF. The CDR3 nucleotides are TGTGCCAGCAGCGAGGGTAGCGAGCAGTACTTC.

The gene calls are TRBV29-1 and TRBJ1-1; the match to TRBD1 covers 7 bases. The CDR3 has 13 amino acids. Germline V gene sequence: CDR1 SQVTM, CDR2 ANQGSEA. Unmatched junction bases numbered 4, after V lost 3 bases and J lost 3 bases. The CDR3 DNA follows: TGCAGCGTTGACTCAACAGGGGACACTGAAGCTTTCTTT. This translates into CSVDSTGDTEAFF.

This clone occurred once. The rearrangement uses TRBV19 and TRBJ2-7, with a weak D call TRBD1 (6 bases). Trimming shortened V by 6 bases and J by 3 bases, and 12 bases separated the two germline ends. The CDR3 consists of 13 residues. CDR1 is LNHDA, CDR2 SQIVND, per germline (reference sequence). DNA of the CDR3: TGTGCCAGTAGCCCCCAGGGGAGCTACGAGCAGTACTTC. Amino acid sequence: CASSPQGSYEQYF.

The chain recombines TRBV6-6 with TRBJ1-2; D unclear. V dropped 0 bases and J dropped 0 bases, with 8 bases sitting between them. Germline V CDR1 and CDR2: MNHNY, SVGAGI (reference sequence). There are 15 residues in the CDR3. The CDR3 sequence is CASSYSIPPNYGYTF. Here the CDR3 DNA reads TGTGCCAGCAGTTACTCGATTCCACCTAACTATGGCTACACCTTC.

CDR3 region: CASSPGLPSQQYF. The CDR3 nucleotides are TGTGCCAGCAGCCCGGGTTTGCCTTCCCAGCAGTACTTC. The chain links TRBV9 to TRBJ2-7, with D hard to call. The CDR3 length is 13 residues. In germline, CDR1 is SGDLS, CDR2 YYNGEE. Trimming took off 4 bases at V and 8 bases at J, with 16 bases between the two ends.

The chain has TRBV4-3 and TRBJ2-2; TRBD1 aligns across 7 bases. The CDR3 is made up of 14 amino acids. The ends lost 4 bases at V and 4 bases at J; junction bases unmatched: 3. Germline V CDR1 and CDR2: LGHNA, YSLEER. The CDR3, as DNA: TGCGCCAGCAGCCGGGACAGAACCACCGGGGAGCTGTTTTTT. Translation: CASSRDRTTGELFF.

The chain is built from TRBV2 and TRBJ2-7; 7 nucleotides align to TRBD1. V was clipped by 4 bases and J by 5 bases; unmatched bases: 14. The germline V gene encodes CDR1 SNHLY and CDR2 FYNNEI. There are 16 residues in the CDR3. The CDR3 protein is CASSGRDSDTTDEQYF. CDR3 DNA: TGTGCCAGCAGTGGTCGGGACAGCGATACCACGGACGAGCAGTACTTC. Looking up the rest from reference TRBV2 and TRBJ2-7 gives the full variable domain: EPEVTQTPSHQVTQMGQEVILRCVPISNHLYFYWYRQILGQKVEFLVSFYNNEISEKSEIFDDQFSVERPDGSNFTLKIRSTKLEDSAMYFCASSGRDSDTTDEQYFGPGTRLTVT.

The chain has TRBV6-1 and TRBJ1-4; the D gene is possibly TRBD1 (6 bases). The V gene lost 1 base and the J gene lost 8 bases, with 8 bases spanning the gap. The CDR3 length is 13 residues. From germline, CDR1 is MNHNS and CDR2 SASEGT. The CDR3 DNA reads TGTGCCAGCAGTGAAGGAGGGGGGGAAAAACTGTTTTTT. This encodes CASSEGGGEKLFF.

The chain recombines TRBV30 with TRBJ2-7; D gene uncertain. The germline CDR1 and CDR2 sequences are GTSNPN and SVGIG (reference sequence). The CDR3 covers 13 residues. The V end was cut by 2 bases, the J end by 1 base, with 9 bases between. CDR3 nucleotide sequence: TGTGCCTGGAGTAGCTCCGTTTCCTACGAGCAGTACTTC. Its protein is CAWSSSVSYEQYF.

This chain connects TRBV5-1 to TRBJ2-7, with D hard to call. Trimming cost V 1 base and J 2 bases, with 10 bases left between them. The CDR3 has 14 residues. Germline lookup yields CDR1 SGHRS and CDR2 YFSETQ. In nucleotides, the CDR3 is TGCGCCAGCAGCTTGAGCCCGGGCACCTACGAGCAGTACTTC. It specifies CASSLSPGTYEQYF.